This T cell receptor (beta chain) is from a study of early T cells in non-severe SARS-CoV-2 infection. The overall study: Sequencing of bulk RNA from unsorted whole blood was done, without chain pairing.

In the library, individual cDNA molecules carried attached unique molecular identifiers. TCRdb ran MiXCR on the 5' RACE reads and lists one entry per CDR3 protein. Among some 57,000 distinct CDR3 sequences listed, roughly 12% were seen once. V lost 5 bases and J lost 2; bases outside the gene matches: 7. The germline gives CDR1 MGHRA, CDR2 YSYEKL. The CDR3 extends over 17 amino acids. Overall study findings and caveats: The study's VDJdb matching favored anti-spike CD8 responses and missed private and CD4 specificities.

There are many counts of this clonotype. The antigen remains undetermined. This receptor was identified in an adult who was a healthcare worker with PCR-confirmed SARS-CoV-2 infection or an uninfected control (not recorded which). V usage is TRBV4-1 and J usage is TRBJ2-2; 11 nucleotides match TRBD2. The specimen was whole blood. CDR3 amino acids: CASSATSGEANTGELFF. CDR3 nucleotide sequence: TGCGCCAGCAGCGCGACTAGCGGGGAGGCCAACACCGGGGAGCTGTTTTTT.